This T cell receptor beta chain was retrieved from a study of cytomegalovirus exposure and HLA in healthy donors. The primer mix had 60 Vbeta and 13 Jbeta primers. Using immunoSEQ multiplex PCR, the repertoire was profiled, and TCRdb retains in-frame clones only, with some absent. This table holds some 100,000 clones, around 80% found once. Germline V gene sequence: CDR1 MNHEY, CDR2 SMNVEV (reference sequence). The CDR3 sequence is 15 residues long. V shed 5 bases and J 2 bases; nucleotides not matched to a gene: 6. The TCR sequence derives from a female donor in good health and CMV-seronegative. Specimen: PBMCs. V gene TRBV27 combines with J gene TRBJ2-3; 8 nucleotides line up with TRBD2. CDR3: CASSPVAGYTDTQYF. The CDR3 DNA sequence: TGTGCCAGCAGTCCCGTAGCGGGGTACACAGATACGCAGTATTTT.